These 28 T cell receptor beta chains were sequenced from one sample in a study of T cell responses to AZD1222 COVID-19 vaccine. Sequenced by immunoSEQ multiplex PCR; TCRdb stores in-frame clones only, minus some. The sample yields roughly 150,000 clones, 70% to 90% seen once. Sequencing was performed on peripheral blood, taken on day 0 of AZD1222 vaccination. The receptors here all came from an adult in good health.

The genes are TRBV6-5 and TRBJ2-1; 12 positions agree with TRBD2. CDR1 and CDR2 (germline): MNHEY, SVGAGI. V lost 6 bases and J lost 9; bases outside the gene matches: 0. The CDR3 runs to 12 residues. The CDR3 DNA is TGTGCCAGCAGGACTAGCGGGGGTGAGCAGTTCTTC. Amino acid sequence: CASRTSGGEQFF.

The chain combines TRBV7-2 with TRBJ1-6; D remains ambiguous. The CDR3 covers 13 residues. Germline V gene lookup returns CDR1 SGHTA and CDR2 FQGNSA. The V and J ends lost 2 bases and 8 bases respectively, with 7 bases between them. In nucleotides, the CDR3 is TGTGCCAGCAGCTTAATAAATGATTCACCCCTCCACTTT. Protein sequence: CASSLINDSPLHF.

V and J are TRBV5-6 and TRBJ2-7, with 7 positions matching TRBD1. Germline V gene sequence: CDR1 SGHDT, CDR2 YYEEEE. The CDR3 covers 14 residues. The V gene end was trimmed by 4 bases and the J gene end by 2 bases; junction bases not matched to a gene: 6. The CDR3 loop reads CASSTGQAPYEQYF. In DNA form, the CDR3 reads TGTGCCAGCAGCACCGGACAGGCCCCCTACGAGCAGTACTTC.

CDR3 bases: TGTGCCAGCAGCTTAGTGGGGAACACTGAAGCTTTCTTT. Its protein is CASSLVGNTEAFF. The chain links TRBV7-6 to TRBJ1-1, with D uncertain. The V and J ends lost 1 base and 1 base respectively, with 4 bases between them. CDR3 length: 13 residues. Germline V gene data show CDR1 as SGHVS and CDR2 as FNYEAQ.

This clone was counted a single time. Here the CDR3 reads CASTPGQVNTEAFF. The CDR3 DNA reads as TGCGCCAGCACCCCGGGACAGGTGAACACTGAAGCTTTCTTT. J is TRBJ1-1 and V is TRBV5-1, with TRBD1 identical over 8 bases. Germline V CDR1 and CDR2: SGHRS, YFSETQ. The length of the CDR3 is 14 residues. Trimming removed 6 bases from V and 0 bases from J; junction bases left unmatched: 4.

The chain carries TRBV24-1 and TRBJ2-5; TRBD1 is a possible D gene (5 bases). This CDR3 region has 13 residues. Germline CDR1 KGHDR, CDR2 SFDVKD. V was clipped by 4 bases and J by 2 bases, with 7 bases between them. The CDR3 spells CATSEQGQETQYF. In DNA form, the CDR3 reads TGTGCCACCAGTGAGCAGGGTCAAGAGACCCAGTACTTC.

V and J are TRBV9 and TRBJ2-2; 7 positions match TRBD2. Germline V CDR1 and CDR2: SGDLS, YYNGEE. The CDR3 has 15 amino acids. V shed 0 bases and J 1 base; nucleotides not matched to a gene: 0. CDR3 DNA sequence: TGTGCCAGCAGCGTAGCTAGCGGGAACACCGGGGAGCTGTTTTTT. Amino acid sequence: CASSVASGNTGELFF.

The rearrangement joins TRBV7-9 to TRBJ2-3; D not certain. The CDR3 extends over 13 amino acids. The ends were cut back, 7 bases at V and 0 bases at J, with 8 bases in the middle. Germline CDR1 reads SEHNR; CDR2 reads FQNEAQ (reference sequence). CDR3 coding DNA: TGTGCCAGCAATATTGGCAGCACAGATACGCAGTATTTT. Its protein is CASNIGSTDTQYF.

This chain connects TRBV4-1 to TRBJ2-7; tentative D call: TRBD2 (5 bases). Germline lookup yields CDR1 MGHRA and CDR2 YSYEKL. Trimming shortened V by 1 base and J by 0 bases, and 13 bases separated the two germline ends. This CDR3 is built from 16 residues. CDR3 sequence reads: CASSQVLDSSSYEQYF. The CDR3 DNA follows: TGCGCCAGCAGCCAAGTATTGGACTCCAGCTCCTACGAGCAGTACTTC.

The chain has TRBV6-2 or TRBV6-3 and TRBJ2-5; TRBD1 is a possible D gene (5 bases). The V gene lost 2 bases and the J gene lost 2 bases, with 6 bases spanning the gap. Germline CDR1 reads MNHEY; CDR2 reads SVGEGT. This CDR3 comprises 13 residues. The CDR3 here is CASSYQGQETQYF. The CDR3 DNA reads as TGTGCCAGCAGTTACCAGGGACAAGAGACCCAGTACTTC.

This chain joins TRBV18 and TRBJ2-2; 7 positions agree with TRBD2. This CDR3 spans 16 amino acids. The germline V gene encodes CDR1 KGHSH and CDR2 LQKENI. The J segment lost 2 bases and the V segment lost 2 bases, leaving 5 bases of the junction unmatched. In nucleotides, the CDR3 is TGTGCCAGCTCACCATTCGCGGGGGAAAACACCGGGGAGCTGTTTTTT. Translated, it gives CASSPFAGENTGELFF.

The chain recombines TRBV19 with TRBJ1-1; D gene ambiguous. With 7 bases removed from V and 1 base from J, the gap between germline ends came to 16 bases. Germline assignment: CDR1 LNHDA and CDR2 SQIVND (reference sequence). There are 15 residues in the CDR3. The CDR3 nucleotides read TGTGCCAGTACCCTTGGGCCGACTGGGAACACTGAAGCTTTCTTT. Residues: CASTLGPTGNTEAFF.

The rearrangement links TRBV4-1 to TRBJ2-7; 9 positions match TRBD1. The CDR3 runs to 15 residues. V dropped 7 bases and J dropped 2; count of bases not matched to a gene: 9. The germline CDR1 and CDR2 sequences are MGHRA and YSYEKL. CDR3 nucleotide sequence: TGCGCCAGCAACCCGGGACAGGGTGGAGCCTACGAGCAGTACTTC. Its protein is CASNPGQGGAYEQYF.

The chain recombines TRBV11-2 with TRBJ2-3; 7 bases are a match to TRBD2. Germline trimming cut 5 bases from V and 1 base from J; bases unmatched to any gene: 6. The CDR3 runs 15 residues. Germline V gives CDR1 SGHAT, CDR2 FQNNGV. The CDR3 bases are TGTGCCAGCAGCGTAACGAGCGGGGGCACAGATACGCAGTATTTT. Its translation: CASSVTSGGTDTQYF.

V is TRBV7-9 and J is TRBJ1-1; D call uncertain. The germline gives CDR1 SEHNR, CDR2 FQNEAQ (reference sequence). The CDR3 sequence is 14 residues long. Trimming took 4 bases from V and 1 from J, leaving 10 bases between them. The CDR3 sequence is CASSSGLRNTEAFF. CDR3 DNA sequence: TGTGCCAGCAGCTCCGGACTCAGGAACACTGAAGCTTTCTTT.

The V gene is TRBV7-2, the J gene TRBJ2-5, with D unclear. The CDR3 sequence is 15 residues long. The germline V gene has CDR1 SGHTA and CDR2 FQGNSA. V was pared by 1 base and J by 1 base, with 10 bases between. The CDR3 region has the DNA TGTGCCAGCAGCTTAGGTGGAAGAGTCCAAGAGACCCAGTACTTC. This sequence encodes CASSLGGRVQETQYF.

The CDR3 DNA reads TGTGCCAGCAGCCAAATAGGACAGGGGTTCACTGAAGCTTTCTTT. Protein sequence: CASSQIGQGFTEAFF. This rearrangement joins TRBV3-1 (or the pseudogene TRBV3-2) to TRBJ1-1; 9 bases map to TRBD1. Trimming at V came to 2 bases and at J to 4 bases, leaving 5 bases not matched to a gene. Germline CDR1 reads LGHDT; CDR2 reads YNNKEL (reference sequence). This CDR3 is built from 15 residues.

The chain links TRBV10-3 to TRBJ2-1; 10 bases align to TRBD2. The CDR3 consists of 18 residues. Germline V gene sequence: CDR1 ENHRY, CDR2 SYGVKD. The V gene end was trimmed by 4 bases and the J gene end by 2 bases; junction bases not matched to a gene: 11. CDR3 coding DNA: TGTGCCATCAGTGCACCACCCGGACTAGCGGAAGCCTACAATGAGCAGTTCTTC. Residues: CAISAPPGLAEAYNEQFF.

The V gene is TRBV28, the J gene TRBJ1-1; 7 bases align to TRBD1. This CDR3 region has 16 residues. Germline V gene lookup returns CDR1 MDHEN and CDR2 SYDVKM. The V and J ends lost 5 bases and 4 bases, in that order; junction bases with no gene match: 13. Here the CDR3 reads CASSALTGLRGTEAFF. As DNA, the CDR3 is TGTGCCAGCAGTGCTCTGACAGGGCTCCGCGGCACTGAAGCTTTCTTT. The whole variable domain, filled in from reference TRBV28 and TRBJ1-1, reads DVKVTQSSRYLVKRTGEKVFLECVQDMDHENMFWYRQDPGLGLRLIYFSYDVKMKEKGDIPEGYSVSREKKERFSLILESASTNQTSMYLCASSALTGLRGTEAFFGQGTRLTVV.

In nucleotides, the CDR3 is TGTGCCAGCAGCCCCAGGACCGGGAGCACAGATACGCAGTATTTT. Encoded protein: CASSPRTGSTDTQYF. V and J are TRBV7-2 and TRBJ2-3; D is uncertain. V was cut by 5 bases and J by 0 bases, with 12 bases left in between. CDR1 is SGHTA, CDR2 FQGNSA, per germline. The CDR3 extends over 15 amino acids.

The chain has TRBV27 and TRBJ2-3, with no clear D. The germline V gene has CDR1 MNHEY and CDR2 SMNVEV (reference sequence). V was trimmed by 3 bases and J by 1 base, leaving 8 bases between them. This CDR3 spans 14 amino acids. This CDR3 is CASSFNYRTDTQYF. CDR3 in DNA: TGTGCCAGCAGTTTTAACTACCGCACAGATACGCAGTATTTT.

The V gene is TRBV4-2, the J gene TRBJ2-3, with D possibly being TRBD1 or TRBD2 (5 bases each). This CDR3 contains 16 residues. V was clipped by 3 bases and J by 4 bases, with 17 bases between them. CDR1 LGHNA and CDR2 YNFKEQ come from the germline V gene. The CDR3 region is CASSHRGAVFPDTQYF. Here the CDR3 DNA reads TGTGCCAGCAGCCACCGAGGGGCGGTCTTCCCAGATACGCAGTATTTT.

This chain uses TRBV6-5 with TRBJ1-4; D gene ambiguous. The germline gives CDR1 MNHEY, CDR2 SVGAGI. V lost 6 bases and J lost 7, with 12 bases in between. The length of the CDR3 is 13 residues. The CDR3 nucleotides read TGTGCCAGCAGGCGACCTCTGAGTGAAAAACTGTTTTTT. This gives the protein CASRRPLSEKLFF.

J is TRBJ1-2 and V is TRBV11-2; D is possibly TRBD1 (5 bases). The length of the CDR3 is 14 residues. In germline, CDR1 is SGHAT, CDR2 FQNNGV. V lost 4 bases and J lost 6, with 15 bases in between. Here the CDR3 reads CASSSSPGTNGYTF. The CDR3 DNA is TGTGCCAGCAGCTCTTCCCCTGGGACGAATGGCTACACCTTC.

This clone appeared once. The chain is built from TRBV10-1 and TRBJ2-3; D perhaps matches TRBD1 (5 bases). Trimming stripped 1 base from V and 1 base from J, with 9 bases between. This CDR3 is built from 15 residues. Germline loops: CDR1 WNHNN, CDR2 SYGVQD (reference sequence). The CDR3 nucleotides are TGCGCCAGCAGTGAGTGGGGCCTCCGCACAGATACGCAGTATTTT. Protein product: CASSEWGLRTDTQYF.

The chain combines TRBV7-9 with TRBJ1-1; 7 nucleotides agree with TRBD1. With V trimmed by 5 bases and J by 7 bases, 4 bases remained unmatched. Germline V gives CDR1 SEHNR, CDR2 FQNEAQ (reference sequence). CDR3 length: 12 residues. The CDR3 DNA sequence: TGTGCCAGCAGCCAGACAGGGCTTGAAGCTTTCTTT. As protein: CASSQTGLEAFF. Filled out from reference TRBV7-9 and TRBJ1-1, the complete variable domain reads DTGVSQNPRHKITKRGQNVTFRCDPISEHNRLYWYRQTLGQGPEFLTYFQNEAQLEKSRLLSDRFSAERPKGSFSTLEIQRTEQGDSAMYLCASSQTGLEAFFGQGTRLTVV.

This clone appeared a few times. The V call is TRBV2, the J call TRBJ1-5; no firm D call. The germline V gene has CDR1 SNHLY and CDR2 FYNNEI. The CDR3 sequence is 13 residues long. V was clipped by 7 bases and J by 0 bases, with 7 bases between them. The CDR3 is CASTWSSNQPQHF. The CDR3, as DNA: TGTGCCAGCACTTGGTCTAGCAATCAGCCCCAGCATTTT. The full variable domain, its missing parts supplied by reference TRBV2 and TRBJ1-5, is EPEVTQTPSHQVTQMGQEVILRCVPISNHLYFYWYRQILGQKVEFLVSFYNNEISEKSEIFDDQFSVERPDGSNFTLKIRSTKLEDSAMYFCASTWSSNQPQHFGDGTRLSIL.

V usage is TRBV15 and J usage is TRBJ2-5, with D possibly being TRBD1 (5 bases). CDR3 size: 16 residues. Germline V gives CDR1 LNHNV, CDR2 YYDKDF (reference sequence). The V end lost 1 base, the J end lost 5 bases, and 17 bases lay between the germline ends. The CDR3 DNA reads TGTGCCACCAGCAGAGGCGACAGCGTTCTCGCGGAGACCCAGTACTTC. Translation gives CATSRGDSVLAETQYF.